These T cell receptor beta chains were read from a single sample in a study of Graves' ophthalmopathy and Graves' hyperthyroidism. TCRdb used MiXCR to reprocess the multiplex PCR reads, holding one entry per CDR3 protein. In the table there are over a million distinct CDR3 sequences, 35% to 45% of which are singletons. The source material was peripheral blood or thyroid tissue (not recorded which). The receptors stem from an adult man with Graves' hyperthyroidism. Each CDR3 is given with its conserved first and last residue. The D gene is left open where the match is weak. Part of the rows lack a size; the others show once, few, many or a class for expanded clones.

d_call: TRBD1
clone_size: .
cdr3_length: 15
v_call: TRBV6-6
cdr3_aa: CASRRTGGAVTEAFF

d_call: TRBD1
clone_size: .
cdr3_length: 16
v_call: TRBV12-3/TRBV12-4
cdr3_aa: CASRWGTGVMNTEAFF

d_call: .
clone_size: few
cdr3_length: 14
v_call: TRBV6-2/TRBV6-3
cdr3_aa: CASSYSLRAYEQYF

d_call: TRBD1
clone_size: many
cdr3_length: 15
v_call: TRBV7-2
cdr3_aa: CASSHRDRGTGELFF

d_call: .
clone_size: many
cdr3_length: 14
v_call: TRBV9
cdr3_aa: CASSGEGVNYGYTF

d_call: TRBD1
clone_size: many
cdr3_length: 17
v_call: TRBV24-1
cdr3_aa: CATSDSDRGQRDQPQHF

d_call: .
clone_size: many
cdr3_length: 14
v_call: TRBV6-5
cdr3_aa: CASSYDEGRKTQYF

d_call: .
clone_size: .
cdr3_length: 13
v_call: TRBV7-2
cdr3_aa: CASSAYRANVLTF

d_call: TRBD2
clone_size: .
cdr3_length: 13
v_call: TRBV7-2
cdr3_aa: CASSSSGGAEQYF

d_call: .
clone_size: many
cdr3_length: 14
v_call: TRBV7-8
cdr3_aa: CASSFQRELVKQYF

d_call: .
clone_size: few
cdr3_length: 15
v_call: TRBV7-3
cdr3_aa: CASSPYYAGTGELFF

d_call: TRBD1
clone_size: .
cdr3_length: 16
v_call: TRBV20-1
cdr3_aa: CSADLTWTGGYSEQYF

d_call: .
clone_size: many
cdr3_length: 14
v_call: TRBV7-2
cdr3_aa: CASSLAGDVYEQYF

d_call: .
clone_size: many
cdr3_length: 13
v_call: TRBV10-1
cdr3_aa: CASSRSGTYEQYF

d_call: .
clone_size: many
cdr3_length: 13
v_call: TRBV20-1
cdr3_aa: CSAPGQYNQPQHF

d_call: TRBD2
clone_size: .
cdr3_length: 19
v_call: TRBV7-9
cdr3_aa: CATSSTGTSGRHFRVEQYF

d_call: .
clone_size: .
cdr3_length: 13
v_call: TRBV7-2
cdr3_aa: CASSLMWGGELFF

d_call: TRBD2
clone_size: few
cdr3_length: 14
v_call: TRBV10-3
cdr3_aa: CASSDLAAHYEQCF

d_call: .
clone_size: many
cdr3_length: 12
v_call: TRBV7-9
cdr3_aa: CASSREPSEQYF

d_call: .
clone_size: once
cdr3_length: 16
v_call: TRBV10-1
cdr3_aa: CASPPCGRGPNQPQHF

d_call: .
clone_size: many
cdr3_length: 15
v_call: TRBV9
cdr3_aa: CASSVGGGGISEQYF

d_call: .
clone_size: .
cdr3_length: 13
v_call: TRBV7-2
cdr3_aa: CASSGDAGNTIYF

d_call: TRBD2
clone_size: few
cdr3_length: 19
v_call: TRBV2
cdr3_aa: CASSASGTSGGKANYEQYF

d_call: TRBD2
clone_size: many
cdr3_length: 14
v_call: TRBV7-2
cdr3_aa: CASRAGGVGETQYF

d_call: .
clone_size: .
cdr3_length: 15
v_call: TRBV5-4
cdr3_aa: CASSLRVPGNQPQHF

d_call: .
clone_size: few
cdr3_length: 14
v_call: TRBV15
cdr3_aa: CATSSRAGANVLTF